These T cell receptor beta chains were read from a single sample in a study of human T cells and chemical hapten exposure. TCRdb re-called the RACE reads through MiXCR, storing one row per CDR3 protein. Counted here are about 45,000 distinct CDR3 sequences, nearly 4.5% occurring once; the ten biggest clones make up under 6.5%. Sequenced: whole blood. These receptors were collected from a human donor in good health. Some clones in this sample may be carry-over from other donors' samples. Each CDR3 is given with its conserved first and last residue. Each record gives: CDR3 DNA, CDR3 protein, D gene, J gene, CDR3 length, V gene, clone size. The D gene is left open where the match is weak. The size entry gives how often the clone was seen (once, few, many) or a class if it is expanded.

CDR3nt: TGTGCCAGCAGCTTAGACGGTTTACAGGTAGCTGAAGCTTTCTTT; CDR3aa: CASSLDGLQVAEAFF; d_gene: NA; j_gene: TRBJ1-1; len: 15; v_gene: TRBV7-9; abundance: many
CDR3nt: TGTGCCAGCAGCCAAGTTCAGGAGGTTTGGAACACTGAAGCTTTCTTT; CDR3aa: CASSQVQEVWNTEAFF; d_gene: NA; j_gene: TRBJ1-1; len: 16; v_gene: TRBV14; abundance: few
CDR3nt: TGTGCCAGCAGCTTAACAAGGGCGGGAGGTCCCTACAATGAGCAGTTCTTC; CDR3aa: CASSLTRAGGPYNEQFF; d_gene: TRBD2; j_gene: TRBJ2-1; len: 17; v_gene: TRBV7-9; abundance: many
CDR3nt: TGTGCCAGCAGTGATCCGATCTCTTCTCCGGCCAGTGGAAACACCATATATTTT; CDR3aa: CASSDPISSPASGNTIYF; d_gene: NA; j_gene: TRBJ1-3; len: 18; v_gene: TRBV6-1; abundance: many
CDR3nt: TGTGCCAGCAGTTCCCGGGCCATAGGGCCAGATACGCAGTATTTT; CDR3aa: CASSSRAIGPDTQYF; d_gene: NA; j_gene: TRBJ2-3; len: 15; v_gene: TRBV6-5; abundance: many
CDR3nt: TGTGCCAGCAGTTCTTCCCGCACCGGGTCCGATAATTCACCCCTCCACTTT; CDR3aa: CASSSSRTGSDNSPLHF; d_gene: NA; j_gene: TRBJ1-6; len: 17; v_gene: TRBV11-2; abundance: many
CDR3nt: TGCGCCAGCAGCTTGGAAGCAAGGGGCGCCGGGCAGTACTTC; CDR3aa: CASSLEARGAGQYF; d_gene: NA; j_gene: TRBJ2-7; len: 14; v_gene: TRBV5-1; abundance: many
CDR3nt: TGTGCCAGCGGTGGGACGGGGAACACTGAAGCTTTCTTT; CDR3aa: CASGGTGNTEAFF; d_gene: NA; j_gene: TRBJ1-1; len: 13; v_gene: TRBV2; abundance: few
CDR3nt: TGCAGCGTTTCGTCGACAGGAGAGACCCAGTACTTC; CDR3aa: CSVSSTGETQYF; d_gene: NA; j_gene: TRBJ2-5; len: 12; v_gene: TRBV29-1; abundance: many
CDR3nt: TGTGCCAGCAGTTTAAGGGACAGGGGGCGTTTTAGCAATGAGCAGTTCTTC; CDR3aa: CASSLRDRGRFSNEQFF; d_gene: TRBD1; j_gene: TRBJ2-1; len: 17; v_gene: TRBV28; abundance: many